The clone carrying this TCR beta chain was observed a handful of times. The data were taken from a study of blood T cell repertoires in COVID-19. The wider study: In each case, the material was cDNA or gDNA derived from T cells, B-cell-depleted T cells, or PBMCs.

This CDR3 contains 13 residues. V lost 5 bases and J 3 bases, leaving 8 bases between the germline ends. CDR1 and CDR2 (germline): LNHDA, SQIVND (reference sequence). The data were produced by immunoSEQ multiplex PCR, yet TCRdb's version contains in-frame clones alone and is incomplete. Found here are about 230,000 clones, about 90% of them singletons; the top ten hold approximately 2.6%. The genes are TRBV19 and TRBJ1-5, with a weak D call TRBD1 (5 bases). The sequence was collected from a woman aged 55-70 years with acute or convalescent COVID-19. Sequences were obtained from peripheral blood. The CDR3 bases are TGTGCCAGTAGTCGGACACCCAATCAGCCCCAGCATTTT. Protein sequence: CASSRTPNQPQHF.